A single sample gave rise to the 20 T cell receptor beta chains below, sequenced in a study of T-cell reconstitution after alpha-beta-depleted transplantation in children. TCRbeta library preparation incorporated unique molecular identifiers. One entry per CDR3 protein, called by TCRdb with MiXCR from the PCR reads. The sample gives almost 600,000 distinct CDR3 sequences, over 25% of which show up once; 30% to 40% is in the top ten. The source material was PBMCs, sampled before TCRalphabeta/CD19-depleted stem cell transplant. These receptors all come from a boy in the first two years of life with Wiskott-Aldrich syndrome, due to receive a stem cell transplant.

The table lists this clonotype with a few counts. V gene TRBV5-1 combines with J gene TRBJ2-7; no clear D gene. CDR1 is SGHRS, CDR2 YFSETQ, per germline. Trimming left V 3 bases short and J 2 bases short, with 9 bases between. The CDR3 spans 13 residues. The CDR3 DNA reads TGCGCCAGCAGCTCAGGAATTACCTACGAGCAGTACTTC. It is translated as CASSSGITYEQYF.

The chain has TRBV29-1 and TRBJ2-1, with 10 bases matching TRBD2. J gave up 7 bases and V 4 bases, and 7 bases lay outside the gene matches. The germline CDR1 and CDR2 sequences are SQVTM and ANQGSEA. The CDR3 extends over 14 amino acids. CDR3 in DNA: TGCAGCGTTGCTGGTCTAGCGGGAGTTAATGAGCAGTTCTTC. This codes for CSVAGLAGVNEQFF.

Ten or more counts support this clonotype. This rearrangement joins TRBV9 to TRBJ2-5; D uncertain. Looked up from germline, CDR1 is SGDLS and CDR2 is YYNGEE. The ends were cut back, 0 bases at V and 1 base at J, with 4 bases in the middle. The CDR3 totals 13 residues. CDR3 DNA sequence: TGTGCCAGCAGCGTAGGCATCCAAGAGACCCAGTACTTC. Encoded protein: CASSVGIQETQYF. Looking up the rest from reference TRBV9 and TRBJ2-5 gives the full variable domain: DSGVTQTPKHLITATGQRVTLRCSPRSGDLSVYWYQQSLDQGLQFLIQYYNGEERAKGNILERFSAQQFPDLHSELNLSSLELGDSALYFCASSVGIQETQYFGPGTRLLVL.

This clonotype has a handful of counts. This chain joins TRBV27 and TRBJ1-2; possible D gene TRBD1, 5 bases. The CDR3 runs 15 residues. Germline values: CDR1 MNHEY, CDR2 SMNVEV (reference sequence). The V end lost 1 base, the J end lost 1 base, and 10 bases lay between the germline ends. The CDR3 spells CASSLLAGNNYGYTF. In nucleotides, the CDR3 is TGTGCCAGCAGTTTATTGGCAGGGAATAACTATGGCTACACCTTC.

This sequence joins TRBV10-3 and TRBJ2-5; D may be TRBD2 (6 bases). The CDR3 loop spans 14 amino acids. Germline V CDR1 and CDR2: ENHRY, SYGVKD. V shed 3 bases and J shed 2 bases, with 10 bases lying between them. The CDR3 sequence: CAISDPGLQETQYF. The CDR3 DNA follows: TGTGCCATCAGTGACCCGGGACTGCAAGAGACCCAGTACTTC.

Ten or more counts support this clonotype. This chain connects TRBV27 to TRBJ2-1; TRBD1 or TRBD2 may be the D gene (5 bases each). Germline CDR1 reads MNHEY; CDR2 reads SMNVEV (reference sequence). Trimming pared 3 bases from V and 3 bases from J, leaving 12 bases between. The CDR3 sequence is 15 residues long. CDR3 loop: CASSFGGIIYNEQFF. CDR3 DNA sequence: TGTGCCAGCAGTTTTGGGGGAATTATCTACAATGAGCAGTTCTTC.

This clonotype has more than one count but fewer than ten. The chain has TRBV5-1 and TRBJ2-1, with D perhaps matching TRBD2 (6 bases). The ends were cut back, 0 bases at V and 7 bases at J, with 14 bases in the middle. Germline V gene lookup returns CDR1 SGHRS and CDR2 YFSETQ. The CDR3 consists of 15 residues. The CDR3, as DNA: TGCGCCAGCAGCTTGGGACCACTAGCCATAAATGAGCAGTTCTTC. Its translation is CASSLGPLAINEQFF.

The sample holds a few counts of this clonotype. The chain combines TRBV5-4 with TRBJ2-1; TRBD1 aligns across 12 bases. The CDR3 is made up of 23 amino acids. CDR1 is SGHNT and CDR2 is YYREEE in the germline V gene (reference sequence). Trimming took 0 bases from V and 1 from J; bases not matched to a gene: 20. The CDR3 DNA sequence: TGTGCCAGCAGCTTGGCCCCTGGAGCGTGGGGGACAGGGGGCGGTTTATCCTACAATGAGCAGTTCTTC. Residues: CASSLAPGAWGTGGGLSYNEQFF.

This clonotype was detected only once. The rearrangement uses TRBV5-8 and TRBJ2-1; TRBD2 agrees at 7 bases. The CDR3 contains 17 residues. Germline V lookup: CDR1 SGHTS, CDR2 YDEGEE. V gave up 4 bases and J gave up 2 bases; unmatched junction bases: 12. The CDR3 protein is CASSGILAGLPYNEQFF. The CDR3 bases are TGTGCCAGCAGCGGAATCTTAGCGGGCCTTCCCTACAATGAGCAGTTCTTC. The full variable domain, rest sourced from reference TRBV5-8 and TRBJ2-1, is EAGVTQSPTHLIKTRGQQATLRCSPISGHTSVYWYQQALGLGLQFLLWYDEGEERNRGNFPPRFSGRQFPNYSSELNVNALELEDSALYLCASSGILAGLPYNEQFFGPGTRLTVL.

This sequence joins TRBV11-3 and TRBJ1-1; a weak D match, TRBD1 (5 bases). Germline V gene data show CDR1 as SGHNT and CDR2 as YENEEA. CDR3 length: 13 amino acids. The ends were cut back, 3 bases at V and 4 bases at J, with 9 bases in the middle. CDR3 in amino acids: CASSFQGTTEAFF. The CDR3 region has the DNA TGTGCCAGCAGCTTCCAGGGTACCACTGAAGCTTTCTTT.

The rearrangement uses TRBV20-1 and TRBJ1-3; D is unclear. Trimming shortened V by 3 bases and J by 3 bases, and 9 bases separated the two germline ends. The CDR3 has 13 amino acids. The germline V gene encodes CDR1 DFQATT and CDR2 SNEGSKA (reference sequence). DNA of the CDR3: TGCAGTGCTAGCCCTGCTGGTGGAAACACCATATATTTT. Its protein is CSASPAGGNTIYF.

J is TRBJ2-1 and V is TRBV19; 11 bases match TRBD2. The CDR3 has 15 amino acids. Germline V gives CDR1 LNHDA, CDR2 SQIVND (reference sequence). With 7 bases clipped from V and 5 bases from J, the junction kept 7 bases outside the gene matches. CDR3 nucleotides: TGTGCCAGTAAACTAGCGGGAGTCAGCGACAATGAGCAGTTCTTC. It specifies CASKLAGVSDNEQFF.

CDR3 sequence (DNA): TGCGCCAGCAGCCAAGATGGGCAGGGTCGCGGCTACACCTTC. Protein: CASSQDGQGRGYTF. This chain joins TRBV4-1 and TRBJ1-2, with D possibly matching TRBD1 (5 bases). V shed 0 bases and J shed 8 bases, with 13 bases lying between them. The CDR3 runs 14 residues. Germline V gene lookup returns CDR1 MGHRA and CDR2 YSYEKL.

A few counts support this clonotype. The chain uses TRBV20-1 and TRBJ1-5; D not resolved. Germline V lookup: CDR1 DFQATT, CDR2 SNEGSKA (reference sequence). The germline V and J ends were trimmed by 5 bases and 6 bases, with 14 bases remaining between them. The CDR3 consists of 13 residues. The CDR3 sequence: CSAGNPGGQPQHF. In DNA form, the CDR3 reads TGCAGTGCTGGAAACCCCGGTGGTCAGCCCCAGCATTTT.

The chain carries TRBV4-2 and TRBJ2-1; 12 bases match TRBD2. V gave up 1 base and J gave up 9 bases; unmatched junction bases: 7. The CDR3 spans 16 residues. Germline lookup yields CDR1 LGHNA and CDR2 YNFKEQ. CDR3 residues: CASSQGRTSGNIEQFF. The CDR3 DNA follows: TGTGCCAGCAGCCAAGGGCGGACTAGCGGGAATATTGAGCAGTTCTTC.

This clonotype showed up just a few times. The chain carries TRBV20-1 and TRBJ2-1; the D is unclear. This CDR3 comprises 14 residues. The germline V gene has CDR1 DFQATT and CDR2 SNEGSKA (reference sequence). Trimming shortened V by 3 bases and J by 1 base, and 10 bases separated the two germline ends. DNA for the CDR3: TGCAGTGCTAGCATACTATTGTCCTACAATGAGCAGTTCTTC. Translated: CSASILLSYNEQFF.

This clonotype was detected a few times. The chain is built from TRBV20-1 and TRBJ1-1, with TRBD1 matching over 8 bases. The CDR3 runs to 14 residues. Germline V gene lookup returns CDR1 DFQATT and CDR2 SNEGSKA (reference sequence). V gave up 7 bases and J gave up 1 base; unmatched junction bases: 8. This CDR3 reads CSVKPGQANTEAFF. The CDR3 nucleotides read TGCAGTGTAAAACCGGGACAGGCGAACACTGAAGCTTTCTTT.

The chain joins TRBV27 to TRBJ2-2; D might be TRBD1 or TRBD2, each matching 5 bases. The CDR3 covers 13 residues. Germline lookup yields CDR1 MNHEY and CDR2 SMNVEV (reference sequence). V gave up 6 bases and J gave up 7 bases, with 12 bases separating them. The CDR3 DNA reads as TGTGCCAGCAGCCTACTAGGGGTCGGGGAGCTGTTTTTT. Amino acids: CASSLLGVGELFF.

DNA for the CDR3: TGTGCCAGCAGCAGAGTGGAGGGGGACACTGAAGCTTTCTTT. Residues: CASSRVEGDTEAFF. The chain uses TRBV21-1 and TRBJ1-1; the table gives TRBD1 as D, unverified against the DNA. TRBV21-1 is assigned pseudogene status. The CDR3 has 14 amino acids.

V gene TRBV29-1 combines with J gene TRBJ1-1, with D uncertain. Per germline, CDR1 SQVTM and CDR2 ANQGSEA. V was clipped by 6 bases and J by 0 bases, with 11 bases between them. This CDR3 comprises 13 residues. The CDR3 loop is CSVFAAVNTEAFF. In DNA, the CDR3 is TGCAGCGTCTTTGCCGCTGTGAACACTGAAGCTTTCTTT.